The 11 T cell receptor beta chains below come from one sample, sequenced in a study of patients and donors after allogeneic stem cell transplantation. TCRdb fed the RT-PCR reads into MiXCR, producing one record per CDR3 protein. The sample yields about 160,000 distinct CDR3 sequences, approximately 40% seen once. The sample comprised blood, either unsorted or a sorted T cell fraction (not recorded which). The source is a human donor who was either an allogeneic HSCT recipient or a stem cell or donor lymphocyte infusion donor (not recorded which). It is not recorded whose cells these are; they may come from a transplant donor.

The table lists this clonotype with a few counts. The CDR3 protein is CASSYPTGVDNEKLFF. DNA of the CDR3: TGTGCCAGCAGTTACCCGACAGGGGTGGATAATGAAAAACTGTTTTTT. The J gene is TRBJ1-4, the V gene TRBV6-6; TRBD1 agrees at 8 bases. Germline trimming cut 2 bases from V and 4 bases from J; bases unmatched to any gene: 6. CDR1 MNHNY and CDR2 SVGAGI come from the germline V gene (reference sequence). CDR3 length equals 16 residues.

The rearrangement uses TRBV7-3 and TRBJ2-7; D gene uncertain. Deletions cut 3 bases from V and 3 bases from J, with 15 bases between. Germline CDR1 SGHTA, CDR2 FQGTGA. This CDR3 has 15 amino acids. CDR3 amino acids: CASSFQTATHYEQYV. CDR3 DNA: TGTGCCAGCAGCTTTCAGACTGCCACTCACTACGAGCAGTACGTC.

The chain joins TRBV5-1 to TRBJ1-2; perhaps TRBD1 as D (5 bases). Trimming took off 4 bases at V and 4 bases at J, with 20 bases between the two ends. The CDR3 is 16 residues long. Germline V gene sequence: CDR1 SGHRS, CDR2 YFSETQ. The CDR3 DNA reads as TGCGCCAGCAGCCTCCAACCTTGGGGCTCCGCCTATGGCTACACCTTC. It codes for CASSLQPWGSAYGYTF. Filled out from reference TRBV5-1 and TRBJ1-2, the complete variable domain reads KAGVTQTPRYLIKTRGQQVTLSCSPISGHRSVSWYQQTPGQGLQFLFEYFSETQRNKGNFPGRFSGRQFSNSRSEMNVSTLELGDSALYLCASSLQPWGSAYGYTFGSGTRLTVV.

CDR3 in DNA: TGTGCCAGCAGCCAAGCTCCAGCAAGTCGGACCTACGAGCAGTACTTC. Its protein product is CASSQAPASRTYEQYF. This chain joins TRBV4-2 and TRBJ2-7; no clear D gene. Germline CDR1 and CDR2: LGHNA and YNFKEQ. The CDR3 is 16 residues long. V was shortened by 1 base and J by 2 bases, with 15 bases between the two germline ends.

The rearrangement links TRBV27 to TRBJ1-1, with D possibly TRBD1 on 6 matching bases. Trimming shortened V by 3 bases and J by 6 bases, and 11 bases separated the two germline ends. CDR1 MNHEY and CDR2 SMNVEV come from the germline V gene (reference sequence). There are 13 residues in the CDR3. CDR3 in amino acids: CASSFSRQAEAFF. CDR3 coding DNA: TGTGCCAGCAGTTTCTCCCGACAGGCTGAAGCTTTCTTT.

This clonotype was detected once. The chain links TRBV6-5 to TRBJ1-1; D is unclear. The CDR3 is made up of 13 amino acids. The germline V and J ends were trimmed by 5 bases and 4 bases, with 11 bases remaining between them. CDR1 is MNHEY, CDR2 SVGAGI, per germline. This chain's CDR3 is CASSPGMGTEAFF. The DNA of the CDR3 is TGTGCCAGCAGTCCAGGCATGGGCACTGAAGCTTTCTTT.

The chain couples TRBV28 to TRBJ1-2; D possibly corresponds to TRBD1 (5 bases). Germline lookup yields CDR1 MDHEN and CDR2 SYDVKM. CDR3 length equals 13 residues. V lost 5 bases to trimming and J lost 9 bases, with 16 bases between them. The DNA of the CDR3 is TGTGCCAGCAGTATACCACGGGGGTTTCGCTACACCTTC. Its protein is CASSIPRGFRYTF.

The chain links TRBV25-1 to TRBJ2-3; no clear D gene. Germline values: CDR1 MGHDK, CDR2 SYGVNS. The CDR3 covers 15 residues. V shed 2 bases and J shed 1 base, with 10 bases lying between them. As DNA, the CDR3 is TGTGCCAGCAGTGAAGAAGGAAGGGGCACAGATACGCAGTATTTT. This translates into CASSEEGRGTDTQYF.

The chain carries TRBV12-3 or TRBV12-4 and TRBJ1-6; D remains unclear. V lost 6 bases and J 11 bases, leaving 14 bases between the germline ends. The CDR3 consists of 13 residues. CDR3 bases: TGTGCCAGCAGCCCCCAGGCCCCTCCACCCCTCCACTTT. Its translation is CASSPQAPPPLHF.

CDR3: CASSPSGPVFTEAFF. The CDR3 nucleotides read TGTGCCAGCAGTCCTTCGGGGCCTGTTTTCACTGAAGCTTTCTTT. The J gene is TRBJ1-1, the V gene TRBV27, with D perhaps TRBD1 (5 bases). The length of the CDR3 is 15 residues. From germline, CDR1 is MNHEY and CDR2 SMNVEV (reference sequence). Trimming left V 5 bases short and J 4 bases short, with 17 bases between.

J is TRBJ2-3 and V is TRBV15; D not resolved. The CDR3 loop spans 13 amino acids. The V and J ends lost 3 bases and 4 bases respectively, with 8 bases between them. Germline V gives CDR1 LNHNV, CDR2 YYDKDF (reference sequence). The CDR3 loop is CATSRVISDTQYF. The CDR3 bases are TGTGCCACCAGCAGGGTGATATCAGATACGCAGTATTTT.